These 30 T cell receptor beta chains were sequenced from one sample in a study of T-cell reconstitution after alpha-beta-depleted transplantation in children. For TCRbeta, the library was prepared with unique molecular identifiers. MiXCR, run by TCRdb on the PCR reads, gives a single entry per CDR3 protein. The sample shows 440,000 or so distinct CDR3 sequences, approximately 41% of them seen only once. The sample was PBMCs, taken before TCRalphabeta/CD19-depleted stem cell transplant. The source is a girl aged 2-10 years with aplastic anemia, due to receive a stem cell transplant.

This clonotype was counted a few times. The rearrangement uses TRBV7-6 and TRBJ2-3, with no clear D. The germline CDR1 and CDR2 sequences are SGHVS and FNYEAQ. The CDR3 runs 10 residues. V was pared by 8 bases and J by 1 base, with 1 base between. CDR3 nucleotide sequence: TGTGCCAGCGGCACAGATACGCAGTATTTT. This codes for CASGTDTQYF.

This clonotype was observed at least ten times. The chain joins TRBV2 to TRBJ2-7, with D perhaps matching TRBD1 or TRBD2 (5 bases each). The CDR3 runs 15 residues. The germline V gene has CDR1 SNHLY and CDR2 FYNNEI. Trimming stripped 5 bases from V and 9 bases from J, with 23 bases between. CDR3 nucleotides: TGTGCCAGCAGTCTCCGGGGCGGCGGAGCTGGGGTGCAGTACTTC. Residues: CASSLRGGGAGVQYF.

This clonotype was found many times. V and J are TRBV18 and TRBJ1-5, with D unclear. CDR3 length: 17 residues. V was cut by 3 bases and J by 0 bases, with 15 bases left in between. Germline-derived CDR1 and CDR2 are KGHSH and LQKENI. The DNA for the CDR3 is TGTGCCAGCTCACCTTCCTTGGGGTATTCTAGCAATCAGCCCCAGCATTTT. This codes for CASSPSLGYSSNQPQHF.

A note on this clonotype: A much bigger clone sits one base away, suggesting this may be a read error. The genes are TRBV29-1 and TRBJ2-1; TRBD2 aligns across 7 bases. The CDR3 totals 14 residues. The germline V gene encodes CDR1 SQVTM and CDR2 ANQGSEA. The CDR3 is CSVESGVSYNEQSF. The CDR3 nucleotides are TGCAGCGTTGAGAGCGGGGTCTCCTACAATGAGCAGTCCTTC.

At least ten counts were recorded for this clonotype. This chain joins TRBV20-1 and TRBJ2-1; 8 bases match TRBD2. The trim removed 5 bases at V and 0 bases at J, leaving 3 bases unmatched. The length of the CDR3 is 14 residues. CDR1 and CDR2 from the germline V gene are DFQATT and SNEGSKA (reference sequence). DNA for the CDR3: TGCAGTGCTCTCAGCGGGAGCTCCTACAATGAGCAGTTCTTC. Protein product: CSALSGSSYNEQFF.

Only a few counts were recorded for this clonotype. The V call is TRBV3-1, the J call TRBJ2-7, with D perhaps TRBD2 (6 bases). CDR3 length: 15 amino acids. V lost 1 base and J 5 bases, leaving 15 bases between the germline ends. The germline CDR1 and CDR2 sequences are LGHDT and YNNKEL (reference sequence). In DNA form, the CDR3 reads TGTGCCAGCAGCCAAGTCGGGCCTCGGAGGGACGAGCAGTACTTC. Translated: CASSQVGPRRDEQYF.

The gene calls are TRBV2 and TRBJ2-1, with a possible D match to TRBD2 (6 bases). CDR3 length: 14 amino acids. Trimming took 4 bases from V and 10 from J, leaving 17 bases between them. CDR1 is SNHLY, CDR2 FYNNEI, per germline. The CDR3 is CASSGVLATGEQFF. The CDR3 nucleotides are TGTGCCAGCAGTGGGGTACTAGCCACCGGGGAGCAGTTCTTC.

The V and J genes are TRBV7-2 and TRBJ2-7, with a tentative D call TRBD2 (5 bases). The length of the CDR3 is 14 residues. Per germline, CDR1 SGHTA and CDR2 FQGNSA. Trimming pared 7 bases from V and 0 bases from J, leaving 13 bases between. CDR3 nucleotide sequence: TGTGCCAGCAAAGCGAGGGCAAGCTCCTACGAGCAGTACTTC. Its protein product is CASKARASSYEQYF.

This clonotype was observed a few times. The junction departs from germline at one end; a sequencing error may be responsible. This chain connects TRBV5-1 to TRBJ1-5; 12 bases fit TRBD1. The CDR3 is 14 amino acids. Per germline, CDR1 SGHRS and CDR2 YFSETQ. CDR3 coding DNA: TGTGCCAGCAGTTTAGGGACAGGGGGCCAGCCCCAGCATTTT. This gives the protein CASSLGTGGQPQHF.

The table lists this clonotype with a few counts. V gene TRBV12-3 or TRBV12-4 combines with J gene TRBJ2-1, with D tentatively TRBD1 or TRBD2 (5 bases each). Trimming cost V 7 bases and J 12 bases, with 25 bases left between them. This CDR3 is built from 15 residues. CDR3 sequence (DNA): TGTGCCAGCACCAAAAGTGGGGCGCTGTGGGACGGGCAGTTCTTC. Protein product: CASTKSGALWDGQFF.

J is TRBJ1-2 and V is TRBV9; 7 positions match TRBD1. There are 19 residues in the CDR3. Germline V gene lookup returns CDR1 SGDLS and CDR2 YYNGEE. Trimming at V came to 3 bases and at J to 0 bases, leaving 17 bases not matched to a gene. CDR3 coding DNA: TGTGCCAGCAGCGACCGCAGGGGGGCAGGAGGTTTGGCTAACTATGGCTACACCTTC. Amino acids: CASSDRRGAGGLANYGYTF.

This clonotype has only a few counts. V gene TRBV20-1 combines with J gene TRBJ2-7; D perhaps matches TRBD1 (7 bases). This CDR3 contains 12 residues. Germline CDR1 is DFQATT and CDR2 is SNEGSKA (reference sequence). V lost 1 base and J lost 7, with 11 bases in between. The CDR3 protein is CSARAPGGEQYF. The CDR3 DNA follows: TGCAGTGCTAGAGCCCCAGGGGGGGAGCAGTACTTC.

This clonotype was seen a single time. V is TRBV18 and J is TRBJ2-7; unclear D gene. Between the trimmed V and J ends, which lost 0 bases and 3 bases, there was a span of 9 bases. Germline V gene sequence: CDR1 KGHSH, CDR2 LQKENI. CDR3 size: 14 residues. CDR3 protein: CASSPPARNYEQYF. CDR3 coding DNA: TGTGCCAGCTCACCACCGGCCAGAAACTACGAGCAGTACTTC.

The rearrangement joins TRBV30 to TRBJ2-2; TRBD2 aligns across 8 bases. The V gene end was trimmed by 4 bases and the J gene end by 2 bases; junction bases not matched to a gene: 9. The CDR3 sequence is 16 residues long. Germline V gene sequence: CDR1 GTSNPN, CDR2 SVGIG (reference sequence). CDR3 sequence: CAWNFGSGVNTGELFF. The DNA for the CDR3 is TGTGCCTGGAATTTTGGTAGCGGGGTTAACACCGGGGAGCTGTTTTTT.

V and J are TRBV29-1 and TRBJ2-1; D is ambiguous. Looked up from germline, CDR1 is SQVTM and CDR2 is ANQGSEA. V was clipped by 7 bases and J by 6 bases, with 7 bases between them. CDR3 length: 10 residues. The CDR3 region is CSASANEQFF. In nucleotides, the CDR3 is TGCAGCGCCTCGGCCAATGAGCAGTTCTTC.

This chain uses TRBV2 with TRBJ2-7, with D uncertain. CDR3 length equals 11 residues. Trimming stripped 3 bases from V and 5 bases from J, with 5 bases between. Germline V gene data show CDR1 as SNHLY and CDR2 as FYNNEI. For the CDR3, the DNA is TGTGCCAGCAGTGAGAAGAACGAGCAGTACTTC. This codes for CASSEKNEQYF.

The chain is built from TRBV9 and TRBJ2-2; no clear D gene. CDR3 size: 13 residues. Germline V gene lookup returns CDR1 SGDLS and CDR2 YYNGEE. Trimming cost V 6 bases and J 0 bases, with 6 bases left between them. As DNA, the CDR3 is TGTGCCAGCATTATAACGAACACCGGGGAGCTGTTTTTT. Its protein is CASIITNTGELFF.

This clonotype was seen many times. The J gene is TRBJ2-3, the V gene TRBV20-1; D gene ambiguous. CDR3 length equals 13 residues. The V and J ends lost 5 bases and 0 bases respectively, with 9 bases between them. The V gene's germline CDR1 is DFQATT and CDR2 SNEGSKA (reference sequence). The DNA for the CDR3 is TGCAGTGCTCCCTTGGGTAGCACAGATACGCAGTATTTT. It specifies CSAPLGSTDTQYF.

The chain combines TRBV28 with TRBJ2-7; the D is unclear. CDR1 and CDR2 from the germline V gene are MDHEN and SYDVKM. The CDR3 is 13 amino acids. Trimming removed 3 bases from V and 2 bases from J, with 8 bases in between. The CDR3 region has the DNA TGTGCCAGCAGTTTTCGGTTCGCCTACGAGCAGTACTTC. It yields the protein CASSFRFAYEQYF.

The chain employs TRBV12-3 or TRBV12-4 and TRBJ1-2; D unresolved. CDR3 length equals 10 residues. The ends were cut back, 3 bases at V and 14 bases at J, with 10 bases in the middle. Here the CDR3 DNA reads TGTGCCAGCAGTTTGACCAGCATTACCTTC. It specifies CASSLTSITF.

This clonotype was seen repeatedly, ten times or more. The gene calls are TRBV20-1 and TRBJ2-3; TRBD1 matches 8 bases. The germline V gene has CDR1 DFQATT and CDR2 SNEGSKA (reference sequence). Germline trimming cut 2 bases from V and 2 bases from J; bases unmatched to any gene: 12. This CDR3 is built from 17 residues. The CDR3 nucleotides are TGCAGTGCTAGATGCCTTCCCGGACAGGGCCTCACAGATACGCAGTATTTT. This gives the protein CSARCLPGQGLTDTQYF.

The chain links TRBV28 to TRBJ1-1, with a possible D match to TRBD1 (6 bases). This CDR3 is built from 18 residues. Germline lookup yields CDR1 MDHEN and CDR2 SYDVKM. Trimming removed 6 bases at V and 3 bases at J, with 26 bases between. CDR3 protein: CASSLTNRVVLSDTEAFF. The CDR3 nucleotides are TGTGCCAGCAGCCTAACGAACAGGGTAGTGCTCTCGGACACTGAAGCTTTCTTT. Filled out from reference TRBV28 and TRBJ1-1, the complete variable domain reads DVKVTQSSRYLVKRTGEKVFLECVQDMDHENMFWYRQDPGLGLRLIYFSYDVKMKEKGDIPEGYSVSREKKERFSLILESASTNQTSMYLCASSLTNRVVLSDTEAFFGQGTRLTVV.

The rearrangement joins TRBV15 to TRBJ2-1, with 9 bases fitting TRBD2. V dropped 0 bases and J dropped 4; count of bases not matched to a gene: 7. Germline CDR1 LNHNV, CDR2 YYDKDF (reference sequence). The CDR3 runs to 17 residues. CDR3: CATSRDQRLAEYNEQFF. The CDR3 bases are TGTGCCACCAGCAGAGACCAGCGACTAGCGGAATACAATGAGCAGTTCTTC.

Only a few counts were recorded for this clonotype. The genes are TRBV28 and TRBJ2-3; D uncertain. The V end lost 3 bases, the J end lost 0 bases, and 16 bases lay between the germline ends. Germline V gene lookup returns CDR1 MDHEN and CDR2 SYDVKM. The CDR3 is 17 residues long. CDR3: CASSLTHDLASTDTQYF. The CDR3 coding sequence is TGTGCCAGCAGTTTGACCCACGACTTGGCTAGCACAGATACGCAGTATTTT.

CDR3 residues: CASSQVGTVHTGELFF. CDR3 nucleotides: TGCGCCAGCAGCCAAGTAGGGACAGTTCACACCGGGGAGCTGTTTTTT. The gene calls are TRBV4-1 and TRBJ2-2; 7 bases are shared with TRBD1. CDR1 is MGHRA, CDR2 YSYEKL, per germline. J was trimmed by 3 bases and V by 1 base; bases with no gene match: 5. The CDR3 has 16 residues.

This clonotype came up many times. The chain is built from TRBV5-1 and TRBJ1-2; D possibly corresponds to TRBD1 (6 bases). V lost 0 bases to trimming and J lost 5 bases, with 14 bases between them. Germline V lookup: CDR1 SGHRS, CDR2 YFSETQ. This CDR3 is 15 amino acids long. Written as DNA, the CDR3 is TGCGCCAGCAGCTTGGGTCGGGACACGGCATATGGCTACACCTTC. Protein sequence: CASSLGRDTAYGYTF.

This chain joins TRBV7-2 and TRBJ1-1; unclear D gene. CDR1 is SGHTA and CDR2 is FQGNSA in the germline V gene. CDR3 length: 12 amino acids. The V and J ends lost 3 bases and 8 bases respectively, with 10 bases between them. The CDR3 loop is CASSLLTAEAFF. The CDR3 bases are TGTGCCAGCAGCTTGCTGACGGCGGAAGCTTTCTTT.

This clonotype was recorded a few times. The chain uses TRBV6-1 and TRBJ1-1, with 12 bases that match TRBD1. Germline values: CDR1 MNHNS, CDR2 SASEGT. V shed 5 bases and J 4 bases; nucleotides not matched to a gene: 5. The CDR3 is made up of 15 amino acids. The chain's CDR3 is CASSRGQGARTEAFF. The CDR3 nucleotides read TGTGCCAGCAGTCGGGGACAGGGGGCGCGCACTGAAGCTTTCTTT.

This clonotype was counted ten times or more. The J gene is TRBJ2-5, the V gene TRBV19; 7 bases align to TRBD2. V trimming: 5 bases; J trimming: 2 bases; junction bases outside the gene matches: 2. There are 13 residues in the CDR3. The germline V gene encodes CDR1 LNHDA and CDR2 SQIVND (reference sequence). CDR3 sequence: CASSPSGQETQYF. The DNA for the CDR3 is TGTGCCAGTAGTCCTAGCGGTCAAGAGACCCAGTACTTC.

This clonotype has only a few counts. The gene calls are TRBV20-1 and TRBJ2-3; 12 nucleotides line up with TRBD2. Per germline, CDR1 DFQATT and CDR2 SNEGSKA (reference sequence). CDR3 length: 18 residues. The V and J ends lost 0 bases and 0 bases, in that order; junction bases with no gene match: 7. CDR3 in amino acids: CSARDPKTSGSSTDTQYF. The CDR3 nucleotides read TGCAGTGCTAGAGATCCAAAGACTAGCGGGAGTAGCACAGATACGCAGTATTTT.